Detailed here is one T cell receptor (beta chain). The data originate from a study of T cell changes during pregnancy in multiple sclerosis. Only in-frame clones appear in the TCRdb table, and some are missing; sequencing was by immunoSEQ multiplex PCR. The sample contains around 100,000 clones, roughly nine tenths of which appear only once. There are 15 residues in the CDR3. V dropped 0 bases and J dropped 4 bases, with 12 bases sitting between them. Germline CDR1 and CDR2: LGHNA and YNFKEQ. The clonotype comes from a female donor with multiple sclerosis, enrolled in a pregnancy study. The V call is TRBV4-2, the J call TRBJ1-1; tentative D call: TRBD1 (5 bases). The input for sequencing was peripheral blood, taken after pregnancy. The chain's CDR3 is CASSQEPRGSTEAFF. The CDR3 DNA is TGTGCCAGCAGCCAAGAACCCCGGGGGAGCACTGAAGCTTTCTTT.